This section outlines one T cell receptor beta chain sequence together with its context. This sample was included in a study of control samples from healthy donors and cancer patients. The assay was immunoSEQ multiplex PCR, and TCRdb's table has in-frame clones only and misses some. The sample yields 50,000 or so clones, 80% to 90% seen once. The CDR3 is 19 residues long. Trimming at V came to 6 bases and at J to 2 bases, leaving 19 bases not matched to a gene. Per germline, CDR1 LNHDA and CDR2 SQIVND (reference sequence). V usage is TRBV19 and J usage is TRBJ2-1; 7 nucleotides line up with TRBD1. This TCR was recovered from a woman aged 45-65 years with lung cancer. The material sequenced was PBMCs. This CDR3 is CASRIRTGFLTGTYNEQFF. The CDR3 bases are TGTGCCAGTAGAATCCGGACAGGATTTCTCACCGGCACCTACAATGAGCAGTTCTTC.